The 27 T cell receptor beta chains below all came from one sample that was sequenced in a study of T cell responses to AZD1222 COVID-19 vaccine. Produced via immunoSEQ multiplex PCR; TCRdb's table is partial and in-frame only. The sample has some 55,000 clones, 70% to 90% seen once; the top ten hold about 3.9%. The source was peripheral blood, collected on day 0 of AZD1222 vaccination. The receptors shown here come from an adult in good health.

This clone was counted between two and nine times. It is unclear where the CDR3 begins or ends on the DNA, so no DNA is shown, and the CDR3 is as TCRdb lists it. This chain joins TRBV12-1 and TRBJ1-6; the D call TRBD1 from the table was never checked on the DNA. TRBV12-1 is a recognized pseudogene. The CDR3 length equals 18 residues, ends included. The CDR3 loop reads CASSFARGTTTGNSPLHF.

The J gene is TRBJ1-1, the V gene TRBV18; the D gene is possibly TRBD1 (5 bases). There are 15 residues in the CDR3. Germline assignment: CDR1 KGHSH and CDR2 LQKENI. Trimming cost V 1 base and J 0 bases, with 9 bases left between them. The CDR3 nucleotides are TGTGCCAGCTCACCACAGGGGCCAGTGAACACTGAAGCTTTCTTT. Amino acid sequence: CASSPQGPVNTEAFF.

The CDR3 is CASYSGGTGELFF. CDR3 coding DNA: TGTGCCAGCTATTCCGGGGGCACCGGGGAGCTGTTTTTT. The chain has TRBV7-2 and TRBJ2-2; D is possibly TRBD2 (6 bases). V was pared by 8 bases and J by 4 bases, with 11 bases between. This CDR3 has 13 residues. CDR1 and CDR2 from the germline V gene are SGHTA and FQGNSA.

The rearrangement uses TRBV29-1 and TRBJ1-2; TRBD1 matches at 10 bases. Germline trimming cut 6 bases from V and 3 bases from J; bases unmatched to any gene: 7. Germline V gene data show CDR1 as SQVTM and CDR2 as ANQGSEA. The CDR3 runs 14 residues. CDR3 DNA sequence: TGCAGCGTGACGGCCGGGACAGGGGACTATGGCTACACCTTC. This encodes CSVTAGTGDYGYTF.

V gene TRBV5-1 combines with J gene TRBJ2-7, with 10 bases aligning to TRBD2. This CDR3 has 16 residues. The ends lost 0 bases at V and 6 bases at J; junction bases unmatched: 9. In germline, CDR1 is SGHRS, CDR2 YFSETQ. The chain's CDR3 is CASSLAAQRGGREQYF. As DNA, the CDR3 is TGCGCCAGCAGCTTGGCCGCCCAGCGGGGGGGCCGCGAGCAGTACTTC.

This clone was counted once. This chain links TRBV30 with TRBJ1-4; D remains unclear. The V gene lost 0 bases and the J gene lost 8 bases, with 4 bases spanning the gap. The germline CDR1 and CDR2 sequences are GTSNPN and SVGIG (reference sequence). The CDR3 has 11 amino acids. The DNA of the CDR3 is TGTGCCTGGAGTGTACGGGAAAAACTGTTTTTT. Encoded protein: CAWSVREKLFF.

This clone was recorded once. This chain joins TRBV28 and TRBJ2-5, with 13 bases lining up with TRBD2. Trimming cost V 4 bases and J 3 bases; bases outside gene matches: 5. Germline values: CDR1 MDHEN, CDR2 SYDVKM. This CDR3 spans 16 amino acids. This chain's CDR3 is CASSSTGTSGEETQYF. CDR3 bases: TGTGCCAGCAGTTCAACCGGGACTAGCGGGGAAGAGACCCAGTACTTC.

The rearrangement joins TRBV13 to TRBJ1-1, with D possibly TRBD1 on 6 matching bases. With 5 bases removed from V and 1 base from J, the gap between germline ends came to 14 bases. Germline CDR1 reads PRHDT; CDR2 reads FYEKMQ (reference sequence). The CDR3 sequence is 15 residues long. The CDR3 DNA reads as TGTGCCAGCAGCACCCGGACAGTTTGGAACACTGAAGCTTTCTTT. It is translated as CASSTRTVWNTEAFF.

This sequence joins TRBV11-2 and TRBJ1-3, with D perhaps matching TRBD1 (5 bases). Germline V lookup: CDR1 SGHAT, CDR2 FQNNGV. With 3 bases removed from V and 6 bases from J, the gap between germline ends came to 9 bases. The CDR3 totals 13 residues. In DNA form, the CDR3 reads TGTGCCAGCAGCTTCCAGGGTACAAACACCATATATTTT. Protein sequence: CASSFQGTNTIYF.

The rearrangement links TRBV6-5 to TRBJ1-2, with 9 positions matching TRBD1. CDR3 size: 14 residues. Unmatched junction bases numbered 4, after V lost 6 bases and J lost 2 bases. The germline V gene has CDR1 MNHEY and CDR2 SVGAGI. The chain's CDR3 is CASSRDRVNYGYTF. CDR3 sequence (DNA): TGTGCCAGCAGCCGGGACAGGGTGAACTATGGCTACACCTTC.

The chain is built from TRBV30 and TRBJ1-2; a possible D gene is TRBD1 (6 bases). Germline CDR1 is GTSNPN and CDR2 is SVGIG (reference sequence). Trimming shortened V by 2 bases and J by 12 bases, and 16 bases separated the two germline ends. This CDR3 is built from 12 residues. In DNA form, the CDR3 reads TGTGCCTGGAGTACGGGGGCCCCATCTGACACCTTC. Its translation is CAWSTGAPSDTF.

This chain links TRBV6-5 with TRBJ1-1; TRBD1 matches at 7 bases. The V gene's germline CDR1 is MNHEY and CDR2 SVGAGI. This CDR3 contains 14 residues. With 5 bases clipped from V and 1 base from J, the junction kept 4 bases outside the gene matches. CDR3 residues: CASSKGQSNTEAFF. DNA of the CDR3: TGTGCCAGCAGTAAGGGACAGTCGAACACTGAAGCTTTCTTT.

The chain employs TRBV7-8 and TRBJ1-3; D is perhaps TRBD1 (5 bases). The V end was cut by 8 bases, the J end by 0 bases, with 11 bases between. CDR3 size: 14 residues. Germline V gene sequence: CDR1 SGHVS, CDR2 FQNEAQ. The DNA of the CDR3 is TGTGCCAGCGGGGGGGGGAACTCTGGAAACACCATATATTTT. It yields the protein CASGGGNSGNTIYF.

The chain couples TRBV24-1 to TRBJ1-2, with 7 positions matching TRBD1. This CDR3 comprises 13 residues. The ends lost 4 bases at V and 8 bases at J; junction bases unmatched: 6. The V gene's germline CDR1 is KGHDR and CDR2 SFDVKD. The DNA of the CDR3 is TGTGCCACCAGTGAACAGGGGAATGGGGGCTACACCTTC. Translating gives CATSEQGNGGYTF.

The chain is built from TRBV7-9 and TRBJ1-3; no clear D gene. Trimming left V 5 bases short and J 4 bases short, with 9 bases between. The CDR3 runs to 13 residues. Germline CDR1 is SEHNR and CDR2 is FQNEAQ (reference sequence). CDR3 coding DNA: TGTGCCAGCAGCCCGATAGGGGGAAACACCATATATTTT. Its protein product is CASSPIGGNTIYF.

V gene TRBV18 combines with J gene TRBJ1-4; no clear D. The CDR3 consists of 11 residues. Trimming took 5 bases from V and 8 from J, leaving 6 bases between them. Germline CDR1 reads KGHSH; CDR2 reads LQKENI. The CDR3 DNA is TGTGCCAGCTCAACGGGGGAAAAACTGTTTTTT. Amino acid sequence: CASSTGEKLFF. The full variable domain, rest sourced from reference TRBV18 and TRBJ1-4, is NAGVMQNPRHLVRRRGQEARLRCSPMKGHSHVYWYRQLPEEGLKFMVYLQKENIIDESGMPKERFSAEFPKEGPSILRIQQVVRGDSAAYFCASSTGEKLFFGSGTQLSVL.

The CDR3 reads CASSGQGNTEAFF. The CDR3 region has the DNA TGTGCCAGCAGCGGACAGGGGAACACTGAAGCTTTCTTT. V gene TRBV12-3 or TRBV12-4 combines with J gene TRBJ1-1, with 8 positions matching TRBD1. The CDR3 spans 13 residues. V lost 6 bases to trimming and J lost 1 base; unmatched junction nucleotides: 1.

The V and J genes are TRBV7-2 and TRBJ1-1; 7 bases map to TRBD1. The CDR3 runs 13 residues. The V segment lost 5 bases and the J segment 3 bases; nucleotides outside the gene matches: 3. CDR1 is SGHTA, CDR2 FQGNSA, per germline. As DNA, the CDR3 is TGTGCCAGCAGCGGAGACAGGGACACTGAAGCTTTCTTT. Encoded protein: CASSGDRDTEAFF.

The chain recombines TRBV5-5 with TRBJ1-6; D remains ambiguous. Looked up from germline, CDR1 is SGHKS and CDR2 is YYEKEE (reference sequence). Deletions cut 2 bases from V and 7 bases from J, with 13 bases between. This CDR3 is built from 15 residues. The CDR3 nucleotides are TGTGCCAGCAGCTTTGACCGGGGTGGAAATTCACCCCTCCACTTT. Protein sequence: CASSFDRGGNSPLHF.

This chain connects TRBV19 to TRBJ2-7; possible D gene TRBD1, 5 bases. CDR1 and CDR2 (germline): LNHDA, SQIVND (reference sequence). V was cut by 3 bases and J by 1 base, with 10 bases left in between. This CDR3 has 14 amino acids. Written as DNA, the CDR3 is TGTGCCAGTAGTATCCAGGGTCCGTCCTACGAGCAGTACTTC. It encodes CASSIQGPSYEQYF.

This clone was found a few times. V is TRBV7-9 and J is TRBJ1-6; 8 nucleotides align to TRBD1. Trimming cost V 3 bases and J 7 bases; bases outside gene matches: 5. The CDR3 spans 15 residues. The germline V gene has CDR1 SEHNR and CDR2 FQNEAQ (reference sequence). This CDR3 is CASSFSRGLNSPLHF. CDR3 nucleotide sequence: TGTGCCAGCAGCTTTTCCAGGGGGCTCAATTCACCCCTCCACTTT.

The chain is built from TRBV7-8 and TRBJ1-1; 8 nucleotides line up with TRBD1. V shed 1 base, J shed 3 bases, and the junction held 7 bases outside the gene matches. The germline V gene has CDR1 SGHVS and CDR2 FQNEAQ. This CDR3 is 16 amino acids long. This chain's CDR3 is CASSLGGRGPYTEAFF. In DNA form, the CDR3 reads TGTGCCAGCAGCTTAGGTGGCAGGGGGCCGTACACTGAAGCTTTCTTT.

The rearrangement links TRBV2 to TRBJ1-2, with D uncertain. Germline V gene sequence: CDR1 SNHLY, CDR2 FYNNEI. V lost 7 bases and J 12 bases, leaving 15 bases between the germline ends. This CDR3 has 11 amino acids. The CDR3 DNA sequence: TGTGCCAGCACCCCGGGCCCCACTCACACCTTC. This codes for CASTPGPTHTF. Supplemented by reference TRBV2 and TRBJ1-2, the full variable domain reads EPEVTQTPSHQVTQMGQEVILRCVPISNHLYFYWYRQILGQKVEFLVSFYNNEISEKSEIFDDQFSVERPDGSNFTLKIRSTKLEDSAMYFCASTPGPTHTFGSGTRLTVV.

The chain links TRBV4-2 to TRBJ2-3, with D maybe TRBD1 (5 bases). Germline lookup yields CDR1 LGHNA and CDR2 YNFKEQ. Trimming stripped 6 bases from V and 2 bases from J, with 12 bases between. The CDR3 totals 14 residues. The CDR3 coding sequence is TGTGCCAGCAGTGCCGACAGAGACACAGATACGCAGTATTTT. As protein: CASSADRDTDTQYF.

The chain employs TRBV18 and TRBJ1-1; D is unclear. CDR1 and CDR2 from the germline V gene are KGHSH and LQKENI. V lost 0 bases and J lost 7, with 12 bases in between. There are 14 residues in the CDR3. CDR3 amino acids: CASSPPAGGNEAFF. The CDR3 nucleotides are TGTGCCAGCTCACCACCCGCAGGCGGAAATGAAGCTTTCTTT.

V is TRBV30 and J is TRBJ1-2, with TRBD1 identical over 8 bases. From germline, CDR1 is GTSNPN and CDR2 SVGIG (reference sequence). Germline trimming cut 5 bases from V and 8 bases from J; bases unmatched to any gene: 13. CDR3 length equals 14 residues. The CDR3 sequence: CAWARDRKRLGYTF. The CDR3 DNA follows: TGTGCCTGGGCCCGGGACAGGAAACGCTTGGGCTACACCTTC.

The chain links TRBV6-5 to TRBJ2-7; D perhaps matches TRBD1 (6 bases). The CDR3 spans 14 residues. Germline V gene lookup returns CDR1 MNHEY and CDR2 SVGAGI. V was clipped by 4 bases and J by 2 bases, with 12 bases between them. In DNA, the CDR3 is TGTGCCAGCAGTTCACAGGGTTTAGCCTACGAGCAGTACTTC. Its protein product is CASSSQGLAYEQYF.